This TCR beta chain comes out of a study of blood T cell repertoires in COVID-19. Overall study: COVID-19 samples, acute and convalescent, were from the United States, Italy and Spain.

The protocol was immunoSEQ multiplex PCR, while the TCRdb copy is restricted to in-frame clones and leaves out a portion. The repertoire has hundreds of thousands of clones, around 90% of them found once; the top ten carry roughly 12%. J gave up 0 bases and V 3 bases, and 2 bases lay outside the gene matches. Germline V gives CDR1 LNHDA, CDR2 SQIVND (reference sequence). This CDR3 contains 15 residues. What was sequenced was peripheral blood. This sequence was found in a woman under 30 who had recovered from COVID-19. The gene calls are TRBV19 and TRBJ2-1; 7 nucleotides align to TRBD1. CDR3 sequence reads: CASSMGQSSYNEQFF. Written as DNA, the CDR3 is TGTGCCAGTAGTATGGGACAGAGCTCCTACAATGAGCAGTTCTTC.